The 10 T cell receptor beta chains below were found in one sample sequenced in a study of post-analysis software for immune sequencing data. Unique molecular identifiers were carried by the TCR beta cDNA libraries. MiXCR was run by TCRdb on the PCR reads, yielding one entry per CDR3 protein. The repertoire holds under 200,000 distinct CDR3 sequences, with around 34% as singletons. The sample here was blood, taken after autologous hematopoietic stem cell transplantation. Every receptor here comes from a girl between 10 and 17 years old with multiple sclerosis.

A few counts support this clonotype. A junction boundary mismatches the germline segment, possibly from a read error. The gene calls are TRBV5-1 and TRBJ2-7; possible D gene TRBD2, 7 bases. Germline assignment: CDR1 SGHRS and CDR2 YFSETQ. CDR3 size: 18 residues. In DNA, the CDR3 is TGCGCCGGCAGCTTGGTGGCAGCCGAAAGGGGGGGTAGTTACGAGCAGTACTTC. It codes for CAGSLVAAERGGSYEQYF.

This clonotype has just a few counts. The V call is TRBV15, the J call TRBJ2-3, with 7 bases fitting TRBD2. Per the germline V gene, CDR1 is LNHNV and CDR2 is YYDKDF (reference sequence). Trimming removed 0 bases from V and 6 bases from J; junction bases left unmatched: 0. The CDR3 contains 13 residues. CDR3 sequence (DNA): TGTGCCACCAGCAGAGAACTAGCGGATACGCAGTATTTT. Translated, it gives CATSRELADTQYF.

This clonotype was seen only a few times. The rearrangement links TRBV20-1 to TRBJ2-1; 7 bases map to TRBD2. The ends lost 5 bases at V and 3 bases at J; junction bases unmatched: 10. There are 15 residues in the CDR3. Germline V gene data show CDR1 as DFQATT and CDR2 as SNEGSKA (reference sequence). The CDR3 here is CSALEGLAVYNEQFF. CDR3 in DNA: TGCAGTGCTCTTGAGGGCCTAGCGGTCTACAATGAGCAGTTCTTC.

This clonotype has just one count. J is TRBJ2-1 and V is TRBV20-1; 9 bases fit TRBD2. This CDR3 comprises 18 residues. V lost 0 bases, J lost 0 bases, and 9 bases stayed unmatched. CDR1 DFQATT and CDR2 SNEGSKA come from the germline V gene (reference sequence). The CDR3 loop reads CSARDIWSSGSSYNEQFF. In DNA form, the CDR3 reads TGCAGTGCTAGAGATATTTGGAGTAGCGGGAGCTCCTACAATGAGCAGTTCTTC.

The CDR3 DNA is TGCAGCGCCACTAGCGGGATCGGGGATACGCAGTATTTT. Encoded protein: CSATSGIGDTQYF. This rearrangement joins TRBV29-1 to TRBJ2-3; 10 nucleotides match TRBD2. The CDR3 consists of 13 residues. Trimming cost V 7 bases and J 6 bases; bases outside gene matches: 7. Germline V CDR1 and CDR2: SQVTM, ANQGSEA.

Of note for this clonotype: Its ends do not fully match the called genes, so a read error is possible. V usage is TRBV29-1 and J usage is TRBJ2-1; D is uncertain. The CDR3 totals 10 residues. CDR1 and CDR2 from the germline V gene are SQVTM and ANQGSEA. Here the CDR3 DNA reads TGCAGCGTAGAAGACAATGAGCAGTTCTTC. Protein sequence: CSVEDNEQFF.

CDR3 region: CASSYVLAGANEQFF. As DNA, the CDR3 is TGTGCCAGCAGTTACGTGCTAGCGGGAGCCAATGAGCAGTTCTTC. V gene TRBV6-5 combines with J gene TRBJ2-1; 10 bases map to TRBD2. V shed 2 bases, J shed 6 bases, and the junction held 4 bases outside the gene matches. The CDR3 covers 15 residues. The germline CDR1 and CDR2 sequences are MNHEY and SVGAGI.

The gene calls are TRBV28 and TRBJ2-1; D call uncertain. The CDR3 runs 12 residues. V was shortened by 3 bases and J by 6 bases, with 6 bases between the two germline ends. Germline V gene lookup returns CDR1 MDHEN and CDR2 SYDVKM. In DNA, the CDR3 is TGTGCCAGCAGTTTCTGGGGCAATGAGCAGTTCTTC. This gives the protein CASSFWGNEQFF.

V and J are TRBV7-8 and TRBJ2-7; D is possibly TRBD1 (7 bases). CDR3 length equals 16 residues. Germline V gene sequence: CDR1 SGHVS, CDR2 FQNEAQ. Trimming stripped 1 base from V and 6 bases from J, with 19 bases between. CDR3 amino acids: CASSLGQGGAVSEQYF. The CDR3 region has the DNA TGTGCCAGCAGCTTAGGCCAGGGGGGTGCGGTGAGCGAGCAGTACTTC.

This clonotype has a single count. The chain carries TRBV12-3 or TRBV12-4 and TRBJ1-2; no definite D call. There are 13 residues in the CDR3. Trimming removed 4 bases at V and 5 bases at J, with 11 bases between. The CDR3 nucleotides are TGTGCCAGCAGTTCCCCCGGCACTTATGGCTACACCTTC. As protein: CASSSPGTYGYTF.